The T cell receptor (beta chain) under discussion was sequenced for a study of CD8 T cells in ankylosing spondylitis. This clonotype was counted many times. Via MiXCR, TCRdb re-called the 5' RACE reads, giving one row per CDR3 protein. The sample contains 200,000 to 300,000 distinct CDR3 sequences, 8.6% of which appear only once. The sequenced sample was blood, either unsorted or a sorted T cell fraction (not recorded which). This receptor was taken from a male donor with ankylosing spondylitis or in good health (not recorded which).

In DNA form, the CDR3 reads TGTGCCAGCAGCTTAGATTTTCGCAGGTACAACAATGAGCAGTTCTTC. Amino acid sequence: CASSLDFRRYNNEQFF. This chain uses TRBV7-9 with TRBJ2-1; D gene uncertain. Trimming removed 1 base at V and 5 bases at J, with 15 bases between. Germline V gene sequence: CDR1 SEHNR, CDR2 FQNEAQ (reference sequence). This CDR3 has 16 amino acids.